One sample yielded the 2 T cell receptor beta chains listed below, sequenced in a study of shared clonotypes between healthy human individuals (dated by TCRdb to about 2020). Library creation used the immunoSEQ multiplex PCR assay. In its TCRdb copy, this immuneACCESS table keeps in-frame sequences only and misses some clones. Where compared with another copy, unresolved V genes explain less than half of these, and the others have no known cause. The sample includes about 2.1 million clones, with around 93% observed a single time. Around 1.7% of the sample comes from the top ten. For the CD8 naive samples, CD45RO-negative cells were positively selected for CCR7, yielding a CD45RA+CCR7+ population from which TemRA cells were excluded. Sequencing input: naive CD8+ T cells from PBMCs. In the paper's terms, the cell subset or site label means: CD45RA+CCR7+. The source of these receptors is a man aged 18 to 30 in good health. Some clones in this sample may be carry-over from other donors' samples.

This chain uses TRBV27 with TRBJ1-2; no clear D. This CDR3 region has 14 residues. Deletions cut 0 bases from V and 3 bases from J, with 8 bases between. CDR1 MNHEY and CDR2 SMNVEV come from the germline V gene (reference sequence). The CDR3 region is CASSLSFRDYGYTF. For the CDR3, the DNA is TGTGCCAGCAGTTTATCTTTTAGGGACTATGGCTACACCTTC.

This chain uses TRBV2 with TRBJ2-2; unclear D gene. This CDR3 region has 13 residues. CDR1 SNHLY and CDR2 FYNNEI come from the germline V gene. V was clipped by 10 bases and J by 6 bases, with 15 bases between them. CDR3: CATGEGFPGELFF. Written as DNA, the CDR3 is TGTGCCACTGGGGAAGGGTTTCCCGGGGAGCTGTTTTTT.